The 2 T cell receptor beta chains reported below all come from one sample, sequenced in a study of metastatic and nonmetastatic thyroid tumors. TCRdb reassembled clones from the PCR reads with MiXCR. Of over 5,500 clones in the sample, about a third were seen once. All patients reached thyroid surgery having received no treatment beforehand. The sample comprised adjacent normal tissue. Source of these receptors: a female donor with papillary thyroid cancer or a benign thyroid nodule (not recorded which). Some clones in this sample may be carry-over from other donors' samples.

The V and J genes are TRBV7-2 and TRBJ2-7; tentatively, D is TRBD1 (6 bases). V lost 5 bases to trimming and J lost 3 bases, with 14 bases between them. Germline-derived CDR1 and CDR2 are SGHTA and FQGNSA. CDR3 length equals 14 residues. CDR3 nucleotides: TGTGCCAGCAGCCAAACGGGACAAGGCTACGAGCAGTACTTC. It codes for CASSQTGQGYEQYF.

CDR3 sequence: CASSEWAEAFF. The CDR3 DNA sequence: TGTGCCAGCAGTGAATGGGCTGAAGCTTTCTTT. The chain combines TRBV6-1 with TRBJ1-1; D gene ambiguous. The CDR3 sequence is 11 residues long. The V end lost 2 bases, the J end lost 6 bases, and 4 bases lay between the germline ends. From germline, CDR1 is MNHNS and CDR2 SASEGT.